Sequencing of this TCR beta chain was carried out in a study of monozygotic twins with inflammatory bowel disease. Study results and caveats: The inverse Simpson measure of TCRbeta diversity was lower in IBD patients than in healthy co-twins. Among T cells, the various subtypes were not distinguishable.

Starting material for each TCR library was around 3.5 ug of total RNA. Each CDR3 protein gets one entry in TCRdb, which reprocessed the 5' RACE reads and gives no DNA. Here the sample table reports around 150,000 distinct CDR3 sequences. As for this clonotype: The antigen is undetermined.

The V gene's germline CDR1 is LNHDA and CDR2 SQIVND (reference sequence). The CDR3 is made up of 15 amino acids. Whole blood without T cell sorting served as the source of isolated total RNA. The rearrangement uses TRBV19 and TRBJ2-1; the D gene TCRdb calls, TRBD2, cannot be checked with no DNA. This receptor was identified in a human donor with ulcerative colitis or Crohn's disease, or a healthy co-twin of an affected twin (not recorded which). The sample consisted of blood. The CDR3 sequence: CASSIGTVLYNEQFF.